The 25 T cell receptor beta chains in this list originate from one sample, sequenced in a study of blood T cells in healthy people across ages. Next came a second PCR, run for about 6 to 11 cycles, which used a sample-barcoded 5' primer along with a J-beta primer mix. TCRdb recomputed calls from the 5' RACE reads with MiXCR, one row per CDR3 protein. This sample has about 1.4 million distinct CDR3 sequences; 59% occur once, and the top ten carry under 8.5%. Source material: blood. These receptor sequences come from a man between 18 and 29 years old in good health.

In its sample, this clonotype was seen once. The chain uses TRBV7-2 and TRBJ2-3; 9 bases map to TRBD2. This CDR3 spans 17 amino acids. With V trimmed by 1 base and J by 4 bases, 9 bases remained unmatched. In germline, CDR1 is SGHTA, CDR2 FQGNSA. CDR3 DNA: TGTGCCAGCAGCTTAGTTCTCCGGCGGGGGGGCCCAGATACGCAGTATTTT. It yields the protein CASSLVLRRGGPDTQYF.

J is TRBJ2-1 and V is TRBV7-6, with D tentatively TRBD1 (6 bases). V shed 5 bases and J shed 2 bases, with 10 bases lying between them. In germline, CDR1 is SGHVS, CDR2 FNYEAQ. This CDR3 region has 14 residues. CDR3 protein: CASSPDSPYNEQFF. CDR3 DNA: TGTGCCAGCAGCCCGGACAGTCCCTACAATGAGCAGTTCTTC.

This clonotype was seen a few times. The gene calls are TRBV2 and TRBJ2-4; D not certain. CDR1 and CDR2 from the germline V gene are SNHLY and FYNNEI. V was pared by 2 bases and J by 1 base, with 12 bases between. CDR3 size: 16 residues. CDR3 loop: CASSESLNSAKNIQYF. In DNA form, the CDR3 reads TGTGCCAGCAGTGAAAGCCTTAATTCCGCCAAAAACATTCAGTACTTC.

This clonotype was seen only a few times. The CDR3 is CASSSSGQRGYSPLHF. As DNA, the CDR3 is TGTGCCAGCAGCTCTAGCGGACAGCGAGGCTATTCACCCCTCCACTTT. The chain couples TRBV7-9 to TRBJ1-6, with a tentative D call TRBD1 (6 bases). V was shortened by 4 bases and J by 8 bases, with 18 bases between the two germline ends. This CDR3 comprises 16 residues. The germline V gene encodes CDR1 SEHNR and CDR2 FQNEAQ (reference sequence).

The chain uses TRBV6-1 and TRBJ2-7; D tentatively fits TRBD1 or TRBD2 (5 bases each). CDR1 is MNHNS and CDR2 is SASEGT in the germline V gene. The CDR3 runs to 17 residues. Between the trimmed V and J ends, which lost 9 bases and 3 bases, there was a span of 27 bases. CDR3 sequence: CARITSPHCRDLYEQYF. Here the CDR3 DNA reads TGTGCCAGGATAACGTCCCCTCACTGCCGGGACCTCTACGAGCAGTACTTC.

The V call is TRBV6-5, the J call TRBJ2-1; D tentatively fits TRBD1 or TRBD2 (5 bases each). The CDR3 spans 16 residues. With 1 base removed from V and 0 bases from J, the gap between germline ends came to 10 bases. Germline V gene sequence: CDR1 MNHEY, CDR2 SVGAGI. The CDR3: CASSYWGAGSYNEQFF. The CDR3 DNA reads TGTGCCAGCAGTTACTGGGGCGCGGGCTCCTACAATGAGCAGTTCTTC.

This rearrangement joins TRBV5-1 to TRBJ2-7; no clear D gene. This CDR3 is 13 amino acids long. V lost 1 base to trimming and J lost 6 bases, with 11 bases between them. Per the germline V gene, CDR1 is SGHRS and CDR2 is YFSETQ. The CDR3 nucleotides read TGCGCCAGCAGCTTGCACACCAAGAGCGAGCAGTACTTC. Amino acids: CASSLHTKSEQYF. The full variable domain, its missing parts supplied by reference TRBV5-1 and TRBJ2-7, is KAGVTQTPRYLIKTRGQQVTLSCSPISGHRSVSWYQQTPGQGLQFLFEYFSETQRNKGNFPGRFSGRQFSNSRSEMNVSTLELGDSALYLCASSLHTKSEQYFGPGTRLTVT.

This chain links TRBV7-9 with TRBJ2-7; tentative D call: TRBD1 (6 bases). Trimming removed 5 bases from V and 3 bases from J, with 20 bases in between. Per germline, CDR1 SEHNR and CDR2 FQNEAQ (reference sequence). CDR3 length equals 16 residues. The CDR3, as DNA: TGTGCCAGCAGCCAACTAACAGGGAGTAGGCGCTACGAGCAGTACTTC. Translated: CASSQLTGSRRYEQYF.

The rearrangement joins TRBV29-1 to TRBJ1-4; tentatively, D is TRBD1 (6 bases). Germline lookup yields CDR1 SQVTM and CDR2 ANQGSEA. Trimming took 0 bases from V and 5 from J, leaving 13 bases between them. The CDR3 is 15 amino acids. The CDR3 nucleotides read TGCAGCGTTGAAGATCCCCGACAGGAGAATGAAAAACTGTTTTTT. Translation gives CSVEDPRQENEKLFF.

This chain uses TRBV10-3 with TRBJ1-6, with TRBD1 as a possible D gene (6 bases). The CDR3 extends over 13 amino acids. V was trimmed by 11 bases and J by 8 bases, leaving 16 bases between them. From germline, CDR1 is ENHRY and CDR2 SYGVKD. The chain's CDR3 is CALRPGADSPLHF. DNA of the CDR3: TGTGCCCTTCGTCCGGGGGCAGATTCACCCCTCCACTTT.

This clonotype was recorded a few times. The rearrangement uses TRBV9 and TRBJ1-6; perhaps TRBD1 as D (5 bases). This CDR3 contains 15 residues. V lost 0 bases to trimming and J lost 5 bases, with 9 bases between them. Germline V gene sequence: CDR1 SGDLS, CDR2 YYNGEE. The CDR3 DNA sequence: TGTGCCAGCAGCGTAGAAGGCAGGGATAATTCACCCCTCCACTTT. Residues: CASSVEGRDNSPLHF.

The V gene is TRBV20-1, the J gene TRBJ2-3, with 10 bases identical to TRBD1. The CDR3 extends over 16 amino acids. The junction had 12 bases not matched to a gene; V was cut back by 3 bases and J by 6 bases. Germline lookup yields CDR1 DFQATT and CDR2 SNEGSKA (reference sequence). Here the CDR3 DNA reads TGCAGTGCTAGGCCCCCCGGGACAGGGGTTTCGGATACGCAGTATTTT. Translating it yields CSARPPGTGVSDTQYF.

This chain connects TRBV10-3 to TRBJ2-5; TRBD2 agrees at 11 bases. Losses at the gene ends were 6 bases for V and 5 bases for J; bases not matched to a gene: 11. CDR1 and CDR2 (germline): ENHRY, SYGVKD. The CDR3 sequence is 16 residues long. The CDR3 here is CAISDELAGARETQYF. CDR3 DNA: TGTGCCATCAGCGACGAACTAGCGGGGGCTAGGGAGACCCAGTACTTC.

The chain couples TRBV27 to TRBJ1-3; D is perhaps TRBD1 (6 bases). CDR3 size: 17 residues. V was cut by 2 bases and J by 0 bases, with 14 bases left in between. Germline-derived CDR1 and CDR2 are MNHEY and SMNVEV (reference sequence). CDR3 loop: CASSLIGTPNSGNTIYF. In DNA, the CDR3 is TGTGCCAGCAGTTTAATTGGGACACCTAACTCTGGAAACACCATATATTTT.

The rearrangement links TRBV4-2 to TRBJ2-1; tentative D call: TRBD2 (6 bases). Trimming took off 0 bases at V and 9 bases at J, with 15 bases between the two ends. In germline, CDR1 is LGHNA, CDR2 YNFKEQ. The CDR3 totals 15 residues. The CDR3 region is CASSQDGGLALEQFF. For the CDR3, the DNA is TGTGCCAGCAGCCAAGATGGGGGACTCGCTCTTGAGCAGTTCTTC.

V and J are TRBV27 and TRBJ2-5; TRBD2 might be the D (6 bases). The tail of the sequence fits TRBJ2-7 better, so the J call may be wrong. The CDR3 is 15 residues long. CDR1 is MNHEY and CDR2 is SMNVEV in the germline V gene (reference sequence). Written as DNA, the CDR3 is TGTGCCAGCAGTTTTTCAATGGGGAACGGGGGCGAGCAGTACTTC. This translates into CASSFSMGNGGEQYF.

CDR3 loop: CSVVGGAGGAETQYF. CDR3 sequence (DNA): TGCAGCGTGGTGGGGGGCGCCGGTGGAGCCGAGACCCAGTACTTC. J is TRBJ2-5 and V is TRBV29-1; D may match TRBD1 or TRBD2 (6 bases each). Germline loops: CDR1 SQVTM, CDR2 ANQGSEA. The CDR3 loop spans 15 amino acids. Trimming stripped 6 bases from V and 5 bases from J, with 22 bases between.

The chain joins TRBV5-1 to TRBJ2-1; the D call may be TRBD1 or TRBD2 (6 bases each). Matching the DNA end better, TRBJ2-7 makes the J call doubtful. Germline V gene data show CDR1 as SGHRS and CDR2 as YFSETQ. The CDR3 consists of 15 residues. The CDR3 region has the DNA TGCGCCAGCAGCCAATACACGGGGGCCTACAATGAGCAGTACTTC. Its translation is CASSQYTGAYNEQYF.

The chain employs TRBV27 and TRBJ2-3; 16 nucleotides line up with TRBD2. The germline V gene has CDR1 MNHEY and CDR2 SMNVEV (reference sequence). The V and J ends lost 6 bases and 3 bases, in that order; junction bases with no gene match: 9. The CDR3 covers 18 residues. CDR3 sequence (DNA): TGTGCCAGCAGCCCGGGACTAGCGGGAGGGCTCGGGACAGATACGCAGTATTTT. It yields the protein CASSPGLAGGLGTDTQYF.

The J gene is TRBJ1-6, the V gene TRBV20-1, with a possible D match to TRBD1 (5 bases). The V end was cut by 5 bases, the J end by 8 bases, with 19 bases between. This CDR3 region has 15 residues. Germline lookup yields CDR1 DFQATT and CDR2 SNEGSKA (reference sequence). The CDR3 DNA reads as TGCAGTGCTCAAGCATCGACAGACGAGGATTCACCCCTCCACTTT. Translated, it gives CSAQASTDEDSPLHF.

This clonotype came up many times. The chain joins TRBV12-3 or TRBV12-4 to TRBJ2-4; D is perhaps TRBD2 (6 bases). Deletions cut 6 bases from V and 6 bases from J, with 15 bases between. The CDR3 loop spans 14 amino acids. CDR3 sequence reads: CASSLTGLRNIQYF. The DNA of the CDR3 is TGTGCCAGCAGCCTCACGGGACTTCGAAACATTCAGTACTTC.

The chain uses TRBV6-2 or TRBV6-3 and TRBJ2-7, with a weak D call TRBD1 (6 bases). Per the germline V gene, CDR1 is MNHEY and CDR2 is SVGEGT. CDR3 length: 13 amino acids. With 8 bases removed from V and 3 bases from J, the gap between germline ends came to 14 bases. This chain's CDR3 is CASASAGVYEQYF. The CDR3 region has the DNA TGTGCCAGCGCGTCTGCAGGGGTCTACGAGCAGTACTTC.

CDR3 sequence reads: CAIAPLAGGTTDTQYF. CDR3 coding DNA: TGTGCCATCGCTCCTCTAGCGGGAGGGACCACAGATACGCAGTATTTT. This chain joins TRBV10-3 and TRBJ2-3, with 12 bases matching TRBD2. The CDR3 totals 16 residues. V shed 8 bases and J 2 bases; nucleotides not matched to a gene: 8. Germline V CDR1 and CDR2: ENHRY, SYGVKD.

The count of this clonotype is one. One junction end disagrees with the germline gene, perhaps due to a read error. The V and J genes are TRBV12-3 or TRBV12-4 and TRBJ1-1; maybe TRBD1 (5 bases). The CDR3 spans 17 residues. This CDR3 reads CASSLETLSTAYTEAFF. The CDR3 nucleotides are TGTGCCAGCAGCTTAGAGACCCTCTCGACAGCCTACACTGAAGCTTTCTTT.

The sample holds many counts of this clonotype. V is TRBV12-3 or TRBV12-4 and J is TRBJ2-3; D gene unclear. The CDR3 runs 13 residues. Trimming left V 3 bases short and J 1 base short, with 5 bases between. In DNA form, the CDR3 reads TGTGCCAGCAGTTTGGAGCGCACAGATACGCAGTATTTT. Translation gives CASSLERTDTQYF.